These 5 T cell receptor beta chains were all obtained from the same sample, sequenced in a study of post-analysis software for immune sequencing data. Study-level results: Controls showed lower frequencies than patients for 4 or 5 TRBV segments, and TRBV5-6, TRBV5-1 and TRBV20-1 were among these.

Unique molecular identifiers were carried by the TCR beta cDNA libraries. A single record per CDR3 protein comes from TCRdb applying MiXCR to the PCR reads. The profile covers under 900,000 distinct CDR3 sequences, with approximately 53% appearing a single time and over 4% taken by the ten largest. Their antigens remain unidentified. Input material: blood. The receptors shown here come from a girl aged 5 to 17 with multiple sclerosis.

The count of this clonotype is one. The rearrangement uses TRBV29-1 and TRBJ2-1; D not resolved. This CDR3 region has 13 residues. The germline gives CDR1 SQVTM, CDR2 ANQGSEA. The ends were cut back, 3 bases at V and 8 bases at J, with 14 bases in the middle. The CDR3 spells CSVEVRTGDEQFF. The CDR3 DNA reads as TGCAGCGTTGAGGTCAGGACCGGCGATGAGCAGTTCTTC.

The chain employs TRBV15 and TRBJ2-3; D ambiguous. This CDR3 is 16 amino acids long. The germline CDR1 and CDR2 sequences are LNHNV and YYDKDF (reference sequence). The V end lost 0 bases, the J end lost 4 bases, and 14 bases lay between the germline ends. The chain's CDR3 is CATSRDAGTGADTQYF. Written as DNA, the CDR3 is TGTGCCACCAGCAGAGATGCAGGAACCGGCGCAGATACGCAGTATTTT.

The rearrangement uses TRBV5-1 and TRBJ1-4, with D possibly being TRBD1 (6 bases). Germline loops: CDR1 SGHRS, CDR2 YFSETQ. The CDR3 consists of 16 residues. V was clipped by 6 bases and J by 8 bases, with 23 bases between them. The CDR3 coding sequence is TGCGCCAGCAAAGGGTCCGGACAGTCGGTGGTGGAAAAACTGTTTTTT. Translating it yields CASKGSGQSVVEKLFF.

The V call is TRBV20-1, the J call TRBJ2-3; 10 nucleotides line up with TRBD2. Germline values: CDR1 DFQATT, CDR2 SNEGSKA (reference sequence). V lost 3 bases, J lost 14 bases, and 8 bases stayed unmatched. This CDR3 region has 12 residues. The CDR3 nucleotides are TGCAGTGCTAGTTGGACTAGCGGAGCACTGTATTTT. This gives the protein CSASWTSGALYF.

The genes are TRBV29-1 and TRBJ2-6; TRBD2 is a possible D gene (6 bases). Germline CDR1 and CDR2: SQVTM and ANQGSEA. The CDR3 covers 14 residues. Trimming removed 3 bases from V and 2 bases from J, with 8 bases in between. The CDR3 sequence: CSVETGAGANVLTF. CDR3 bases: TGCAGCGTTGAGACGGGGGCTGGGGCCAACGTCCTGACTTTC.